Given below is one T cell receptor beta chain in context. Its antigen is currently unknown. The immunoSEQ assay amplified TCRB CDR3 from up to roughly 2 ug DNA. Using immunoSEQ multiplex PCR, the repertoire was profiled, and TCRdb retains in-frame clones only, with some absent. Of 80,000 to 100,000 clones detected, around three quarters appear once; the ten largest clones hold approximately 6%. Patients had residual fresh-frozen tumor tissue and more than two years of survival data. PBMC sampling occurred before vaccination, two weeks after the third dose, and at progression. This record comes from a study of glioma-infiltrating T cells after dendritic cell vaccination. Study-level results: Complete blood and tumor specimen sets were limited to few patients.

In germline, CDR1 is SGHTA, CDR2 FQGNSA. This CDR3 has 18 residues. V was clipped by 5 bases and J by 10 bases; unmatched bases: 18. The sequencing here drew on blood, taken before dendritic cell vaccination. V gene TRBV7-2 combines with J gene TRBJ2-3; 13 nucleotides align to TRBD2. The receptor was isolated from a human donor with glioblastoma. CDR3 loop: CASSKPAPGLAGAFPQYF. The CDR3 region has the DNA TGTGCCAGCAGCAAACCTGCCCCCGGACTAGCGGGAGCCTTTCCGCAGTATTTT. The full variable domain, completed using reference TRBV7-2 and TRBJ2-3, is GAGVSQSPSNKVTEKGKDVELRCDPISGHTALYWYRQSLGQGLEFLIYFQGNSAPDKSGLPSDRFSAERTGGSVSTLTIQRTQQEDSAVYLCASSKPAPGLAGAFPQYFGPGTRLTVL.